The 10 T cell receptor beta chains below were found in one sample sequenced in a study of cytomegalovirus exposure and HLA in healthy donors. Researchers ran the PCR with 60 Vbeta and 13 Jbeta primers. Here immunoSEQ multiplex PCR was the method, and the copy in TCRdb shows in-frame clones only, minus some. The table lists approximately 160,000 clones, 70% to 80% of them singletons. Sequencing input: PBMCs. These receptors were collected from a man between 35 and 55 years old in good health and CMV-seronegative.

This chain connects TRBV7-9 to TRBJ2-3; 8 bases map to TRBD2. Trimming took 1 base from V and 0 from J; bases not matched to a gene: 3. Germline values: CDR1 SEHNR, CDR2 FQNEAQ (reference sequence). This CDR3 is built from 16 residues. In nucleotides, the CDR3 is TGTGCCAGCAGCTTAGTCCCTAGCGGGAGCACAGATACGCAGTATTTT. It is translated as CASSLVPSGSTDTQYF.

This clone was seen only a few times. V and J are TRBV6-6 and TRBJ2-1, with D possibly matching TRBD1 (5 bases). Germline CDR1 reads MNHNY; CDR2 reads SVGAGI (reference sequence). V dropped 3 bases and J dropped 6 bases, with 18 bases sitting between them. The length of the CDR3 is 16 residues. The CDR3: CASSYGPGQGGNEQFF. The CDR3 DNA sequence: TGTGCCAGCAGTTATGGTCCCGGGCAGGGTGGCAATGAGCAGTTCTTC.

J is TRBJ1-2 and V is TRBV6-1, with D unresolved. Trimming cost V 1 base and J 4 bases, with 7 bases left between them. The CDR3 runs to 13 residues. The germline CDR1 and CDR2 sequences are MNHNS and SASEGT. Here the CDR3 reads CASSEEESYGYTF. CDR3 DNA sequence: TGTGCCAGCAGTGAAGAGGAGAGCTATGGCTACACCTTC.

The chain couples TRBV12-5 to TRBJ2-1, with TRBD1 identical over 8 bases. CDR1 and CDR2 (germline): LGHNT, FRNRAP. The CDR3 is 17 amino acids. Trimming took 2 bases from V and 0 from J; bases not matched to a gene: 6. The CDR3 spells CASGLLTGTGSYNEQFF. The CDR3 DNA reads as TGTGCTAGTGGTTTGTTAACAGGGACAGGCTCCTACAATGAGCAGTTCTTC.

The rearrangement joins TRBV28 to TRBJ2-7, with 10 positions matching TRBD2. The CDR3 runs 15 residues. Germline lookup yields CDR1 MDHEN and CDR2 SYDVKM. Trimming cost V 7 bases and J 1 base; bases outside gene matches: 7. The chain's CDR3 is CASTGGLAVSYEQYF. In DNA form, the CDR3 reads TGTGCCAGCACCGGCGGACTAGCGGTTTCCTACGAGCAGTACTTC.

The chain is built from TRBV6-1 and TRBJ2-3; D is perhaps TRBD1 (6 bases). With 6 bases removed from V and 2 bases from J, the gap between germline ends came to 15 bases. The CDR3 extends over 15 amino acids. In germline, CDR1 is MNHNS, CDR2 SASEGT. CDR3 in amino acids: CASRESDRLTDTQYF. CDR3 nucleotide sequence: TGTGCCAGCAGAGAATCGGACAGACTCACAGATACGCAGTATTTT.

The table lists this clone with a few counts. J is TRBJ1-2 and V is TRBV4-1; 11 nucleotides agree with TRBD1. Germline V gene data show CDR1 as MGHRA and CDR2 as YSYEKL. The CDR3 totals 17 residues. V lost 0 bases and J lost 4; bases outside the gene matches: 7. The CDR3 reads CASSQDKGDRGFYGYTF. DNA of the CDR3: TGCGCCAGCAGCCAAGATAAAGGGGACAGGGGGTTCTATGGCTACACCTTC.

The CDR3 coding sequence is TGTGCCAGCAGCTTTCAGACAGGGAACTATGGCTACACCTTC. As protein: CASSFQTGNYGYTF. The chain employs TRBV7-8 and TRBJ1-2; 7 positions agree with TRBD1. Germline CDR1 SGHVS, CDR2 FQNEAQ. The CDR3 is 14 residues long. J lost 2 bases, V lost 3 bases, and 3 bases had no gene match.

The chain employs TRBV28 and TRBJ2-7; maybe TRBD2 (5 bases). Germline V lookup: CDR1 MDHEN, CDR2 SYDVKM. This CDR3 contains 14 residues. V was cut by 5 bases and J by 9 bases, with 20 bases left in between. CDR3 nucleotide sequence: TGTGCCAGCAGTCTGGCCGGGATTTCAGGTGGGCAGTACTTC. Translation gives CASSLAGISGGQYF.

The gene calls are TRBV14 and TRBJ2-1, with D possibly TRBD2 on 5 matching bases. The CDR3 is 17 amino acids. From germline, CDR1 is SGHDN and CDR2 FVKESK. V lost 1 base and J 2 bases, leaving 15 bases between the germline ends. The CDR3 protein is CASSQVGLADAYNEQFF. CDR3 nucleotides: TGTGCCAGCAGCCAAGTCGGCCTAGCAGACGCCTACAATGAGCAGTTCTTC. The variable domain in full, with the rest retrieved from reference TRBV14 and TRBJ2-1, is EAGVTQFPSHSVIEKGQTVTLRCDPISGHDNLYWYRRVMGKEIKFLLHFVKESKQDESGMPNNRFLAERTGGTYSTLKVQPAELEDSGVYFCASSQVGLADAYNEQFFGPGTRLTVL.